This T cell receptor beta chain was recovered during a study of T cells in Graves' hyperthyroidism and ophthalmopathy. The overall study: Upon initial diagnosis and before any treatment, peripheral blood was collected.

The ends were cut back, 5 bases at V and 0 bases at J, with 8 bases in the middle. Germline CDR1 is LNHDA and CDR2 is SQIVND (reference sequence). The CDR3 covers 14 residues. This clonotype came up a few times. Clinical symptoms, serum thyroxine, TRAb, thyroid ultrasound and orbital computed tomography established diagnosis. The PBMCs were sourced from fresh peripheral blood (approximately 10 ml). RNA transcripts yielded amplified TCR beta CDR3 regions. TCR CDR3 underwent first-round RT-PCR with the HTBI primer set. Using its own MiXCR run on the multiplex PCR reads, TCRdb lists one record per CDR3 protein. The sample holds approximately 600,000 distinct CDR3 sequences, about 15% seen once.

Sequences were obtained from blood. The receptor was isolated from a woman aged 25 to 39 with Graves' hyperthyroidism that later progressed to Graves' ophthalmopathy. V is TRBV19 and J is TRBJ2-4; the D gene is possibly TRBD1 (5 bases). The CDR3 region has the DNA TGTGCCAGTAGTGACAGCCTAGCCAAAAACATTCAGTACTTC. Translating it yields CASSDSLAKNIQYF.